This TCR beta chain came from a study of T cell responses to AZD1222 COVID-19 vaccine. Profiling relied on immunoSEQ multiplex PCR, and the TCRdb table lists in-frame clones only, not all of them. The sample carries 130,000 or so clones, around 90% recorded once. The source of this sequence is an adult who received the AZD1222 COVID-19 vaccine. The source was peripheral blood, collected 28 days after the second AZD1222 dose.

CDR3: CASSLLAANYGYTF. In DNA form, the CDR3 reads TGCGCCAGCAGCTTGTTAGCAGCTAACTATGGCTACACCTTC. This chain uses TRBV5-1 with TRBJ1-2; D gene ambiguous. Deletions cut 1 base from V and 0 bases from J, with 7 bases between. CDR3 size: 14 residues. Germline V lookup: CDR1 SGHRS, CDR2 YFSETQ.